Shown below are 23 T cell receptor beta chains from a single sample sequenced in a study of T cell responses to AZD1222 COVID-19 vaccine (dated by TCRdb to the early 2020s). The library was produced with the immunoSEQ multiplex PCR assay. TCRdb re-hosts the immuneACCESS table, in-frame sequences only. Its copies lack some clones; in the studies checked, an unresolved V gene accounts for under half of them, and the cause for the rest is not known. For this sample the table gives approximately 150,000 clones, of which around 95% were detected only once. Roughly 1.3% of the sample comes from the top ten. According to the study, the label for this sample's time point signals: baseline before first vaccination. This sample comprised peripheral blood, obtained on day 0 of AZD1222 vaccination. All receptors come from an adult in good health.

The chain couples TRBV6-2 or TRBV6-3 to TRBJ2-7, with D possibly TRBD1 on 5 matching bases. Looked up from germline, CDR1 is MNHEY and CDR2 is SVGEGT. Trimming took off 0 bases at V and 10 bases at J, with 10 bases between the two ends. The CDR3 runs 12 residues. The CDR3 spells CASSYSGRDQYV. The CDR3 bases are TGTGCCAGCAGTTACTCCGGCAGGGATCAGTACGTC.

The chain uses TRBV18 and TRBJ2-2; D is unresolved. With 3 bases removed from V and 2 bases from J, the gap between germline ends came to 7 bases. CDR1 is KGHSH, CDR2 LQKENI, per germline. CDR3 length equals 14 residues. In DNA form, the CDR3 reads TGTGCCAGCTCACCTCCCAGCAACACCGGGGAGCTGTTTTTT. It yields the protein CASSPPSNTGELFF.

This chain links TRBV3-1 (or the pseudogene TRBV3-2) with TRBJ2-2, with 7 positions matching TRBD1. The junction had 12 bases not matched to a gene; V was cut back by 4 bases and J by 10 bases. Per germline, CDR1 LGHDT and CDR2 YNNKEL (reference sequence). CDR3 size: 15 residues. The CDR3 reads CASSRSTAGTVELFF. CDR3 nucleotides: TGTGCCAGCAGCCGATCAACAGCCGGGACAGTGGAGCTGTTTTTT.

CDR3 residues: CASTLAGDYNEQFF. As DNA, the CDR3 is TGTGCCAGCACTCTAGCGGGAGACTACAATGAGCAGTTCTTC. This chain joins TRBV6-5 and TRBJ2-1; 10 bases match TRBD2. The CDR3 covers 14 residues. V shed 7 bases, J shed 3 bases, and the junction held 3 bases outside the gene matches. The germline V gene encodes CDR1 MNHEY and CDR2 SVGAGI.

V gene TRBV12-5 combines with J gene TRBJ1-5; D possibly corresponds to TRBD1 (5 bases). This CDR3 has 15 residues. The V gene's germline CDR1 is LGHNT and CDR2 FRNRAP. CDR3 sequence: CAGLVPGTAFRPQHF. The CDR3 bases are TGTGCGGGGCTAGTTCCCGGGACCGCTTTTAGGCCCCAGCATTTT.

The J gene is TRBJ2-3, the V gene TRBV6-8; 8 bases line up with TRBD2. V was pared by 0 bases and J by 3 bases, with 8 bases of the junction left unmatched. Germline V gives CDR1 MNHGY, CDR2 SAAAGT. The length of the CDR3 is 17 residues. Here the CDR3 reads CASSYSYTGGPTDTQYF. The CDR3 DNA reads TGTGCCAGCAGTTACTCGTACACGGGAGGGCCGACAGATACGCAGTATTTT.

This chain joins TRBV3-1 (or the pseudogene TRBV3-2) and TRBJ1-5, with D maybe TRBD1 (5 bases). Per the germline V gene, CDR1 is LGHDT and CDR2 is YNNKEL (reference sequence). The length of the CDR3 is 14 residues. V was shortened by 4 bases and J by 3 bases, with 10 bases between the two germline ends. DNA of the CDR3: TGTGCCAGCAGCCCGACAGACCTCAATCAGCCCCAGCATTTT. As protein: CASSPTDLNQPQHF.

This clone was seen only once. This chain uses TRBV5-1 with TRBJ2-1, with TRBD1 matching over 8 bases. The junction had 7 bases not matched to a gene; V was cut back by 4 bases and J by 4 bases. CDR1 and CDR2 (germline): SGHRS, YFSETQ. This CDR3 has 15 residues. The CDR3 reads CASSTSGTGYNEQFF. In nucleotides, the CDR3 is TGCGCCAGCAGCACCTCCGGGACAGGTTACAATGAGCAGTTCTTC.

This rearrangement joins TRBV7-2 to TRBJ1-2, with D unclear. Trimming took off 1 base at V and 1 base at J, with 7 bases between the two ends. The CDR3 covers 14 residues. Germline V CDR1 and CDR2: SGHTA, FQGNSA. CDR3 coding DNA: TGTGCCAGCAGCTTAGACCCTATTAACTATGGCTACACCTTC. Translation: CASSLDPINYGYTF. The variable domain in full, completed from reference TRBV7-2 and TRBJ1-2, reads GAGVSQSPSNKVTEKGKDVELRCDPISGHTALYWYRQSLGQGLEFLIYFQGNSAPDKSGLPSDRFSAERTGGSVSTLTIQRTQQEDSAVYLCASSLDPINYGYTFGSGTRLTVV.

In nucleotides, the CDR3 is TGTGCCAGCAGCTTCCCACAGGCGCCCGTGAACACCGGGGAGCTGTTTTTT. It specifies CASSFPQAPVNTGELFF. This rearrangement joins TRBV7-4 to TRBJ2-2; possibly TRBD1 for D (5 bases). There are 17 residues in the CDR3. The V end lost 3 bases, the J end lost 1 base, and 15 bases lay between the germline ends. The germline V gene has CDR1 SGHVT and CDR2 SQSDAQ.

The gene calls are TRBV4-1 and TRBJ2-5; 7 positions agree with TRBD1. Germline V gives CDR1 MGHRA, CDR2 YSYEKL. This CDR3 is built from 16 residues. V gave up 1 base and J gave up 4 bases; unmatched junction bases: 9. This CDR3 is CASSQGARTGLETQYF. The CDR3 coding sequence is TGCGCCAGCAGCCAAGGAGCCAGGACAGGATTAGAGACCCAGTACTTC.

The chain is built from TRBV10-1 and TRBJ2-5; TRBD2 might be the D (6 bases). Looked up from germline, CDR1 is WNHNN and CDR2 is SYGVQD (reference sequence). V was cut by 3 bases and J by 1 base, with 9 bases left in between. The CDR3 covers 14 residues. CDR3 nucleotide sequence: TGCGCCAGCAGTGACCGCGGGATCCAAGAGACCCAGTACTTC. This gives the protein CASSDRGIQETQYF.

This rearrangement joins TRBV4-1 to TRBJ2-3, with TRBD2 matching 14 bases. Germline trimming cut 1 base from V and 2 bases from J; bases unmatched to any gene: 5. This CDR3 contains 18 residues. Germline values: CDR1 MGHRA, CDR2 YSYEKL. This CDR3 reads CASSQVGTSGSSTDTQYF. The CDR3 nucleotides read TGCGCCAGCAGCCAAGTAGGGACTAGCGGGAGCTCCACAGATACGCAGTATTTT.

The V gene is TRBV5-1, the J gene TRBJ2-1, with 11 bases matching TRBD2. J was trimmed by 9 bases and V by 9 bases; bases with no gene match: 11. This CDR3 has 14 residues. From germline, CDR1 is SGHRS and CDR2 YFSETQ. The CDR3 region has the DNA TGCGCCACCAATAGCGGGGGGGCCTGGAGTGAGCAGTTCTTC. This gives the protein CATNSGGAWSEQFF.

The V gene is TRBV7-9, the J gene TRBJ2-3; the match to TRBD2 covers 11 bases. V lost 2 bases to trimming and J lost 6 bases; unmatched junction nucleotides: 10. The CDR3 has 17 amino acids. Germline V lookup: CDR1 SEHNR, CDR2 FQNEAQ (reference sequence). CDR3 sequence (DNA): TGTGCCAGCAGCTTACTGACTAGCGGGGCTAGCCGGGATACGCAGTATTTT. Translated, it gives CASSLLTSGASRDTQYF.

V gene TRBV10-3 combines with J gene TRBJ1-2; TRBD1 agrees at 10 bases. Germline V gives CDR1 ENHRY, CDR2 SYGVKD. Trimming at V came to 10 bases and at J to 11 bases, leaving 4 bases not matched to a gene. CDR3 length: 10 residues. The CDR3 DNA sequence: TGTGCCAGTGGACAGGGGGGATACACCTTC. It yields the protein CASGQGGYTF.

The chain uses TRBV5-1 and TRBJ1-2; D is unresolved. V lost 2 bases and J 4 bases, leaving 12 bases between the germline ends. The germline V gene encodes CDR1 SGHRS and CDR2 YFSETQ. The length of the CDR3 is 14 residues. CDR3 bases: TGCGCCAGCAGCTTACGATCAGGAAGCTATGGCTACACCTTC. This sequence encodes CASSLRSGSYGYTF.

This chain links TRBV7-9 with TRBJ2-2; 8 bases map to TRBD2. The germline V gene has CDR1 SEHNR and CDR2 FQNEAQ (reference sequence). There are 18 residues in the CDR3. V trimming: 3 bases; J trimming: 7 bases; junction bases outside the gene matches: 16. CDR3 in DNA: TGTGCCAGCAGCTTGCCGCCAGCGGGAGCCCCGGGGTTCGGGGAGCTGTTTTTT. It specifies CASSLPPAGAPGFGELFF.

The chain has TRBV24-1 and TRBJ1-4, with 8 bases aligning to TRBD1. CDR1 is KGHDR, CDR2 SFDVKD, per germline. The CDR3 runs to 16 residues. V shed 4 bases, J shed 4 bases, and the junction held 7 bases outside the gene matches. CDR3 in DNA: TGTGCCACCAGTGAGCCCCGGACAGGGAGTAATGAAAAACTGTTTTTT. It is translated as CATSEPRTGSNEKLFF.

The J gene is TRBJ1-1, the V gene TRBV4-2; perhaps TRBD1 as D (5 bases). The germline V gene encodes CDR1 LGHNA and CDR2 YNFKEQ. The CDR3 extends over 14 amino acids. V was pared by 5 bases and J by 6 bases, with 16 bases between. The CDR3 reads CASSMAPTGPEAFF. DNA for the CDR3: TGTGCCAGCAGCATGGCCCCCACAGGCCCTGAAGCTTTCTTT.

The chain combines TRBV28 with TRBJ2-1; tentative D call: TRBD2 (7 bases). Germline V gene lookup returns CDR1 MDHEN and CDR2 SYDVKM. The CDR3 has 14 residues. The V end was cut by 7 bases, the J end by 4 bases, with 14 bases between. CDR3 region: CASIRGGSYNEQFF. Here the CDR3 DNA reads TGTGCCAGCATTAGGGGGGGATCTTACAATGAGCAGTTCTTC.

The chain combines TRBV6-2 or TRBV6-3 with TRBJ2-7; the D is unclear. The germline CDR1 and CDR2 sequences are MNHEY and SVGEGT. The CDR3 has 11 amino acids. V was shortened by 5 bases and J by 3 bases, with 5 bases between the two germline ends. CDR3 protein: CASSASYEQYV. The CDR3 DNA sequence: TGTGCCAGCAGTGCTAGCTACGAGCAGTACGTC.

The chain recombines TRBV19 with TRBJ1-2; D unclear. V was cut by 3 bases and J by 3 bases, with 17 bases left in between. The CDR3 is 16 residues long. Germline V gene data show CDR1 as LNHDA and CDR2 as SQIVND (reference sequence). CDR3 sequence: CASSIAVSSVDYGYTF. The CDR3 DNA sequence: TGTGCCAGTAGTATTGCGGTTTCCTCGGTCGACTATGGCTACACCTTC. Drawing the rest from reference TRBV19 and TRBJ1-2, the complete variable domain is DGGITQSPKYLFRKEGQNVTLSCEQNLNHDAMYWYRQDPGQGLRLIYYSQIVNDFQKGDIAEGYSVSREKKESFPLTVTSAQKNPTAFYLCASSIAVSSVDYGYTFGSGTRLTVV.